Detailed here is one T cell receptor beta chain. Its antigen is undetermined. This sample was taken from a study of T cell repertoires in cytomegalovirus infection. Study-level information: Public TCR beta signatures indicated both CMV infection and matching HLA type. Study-level findings and limits: HLA-C-restricted TCR beta clonotypes specific for CMV led the ex vivo response. There were carriers of CMV plus the relevant HLA, and cumulative public TCR beta family frequency identified them.

CDR1 and CDR2 (germline): MGHDK, SYGVNS. Trimming stripped 1 base from V and 0 bases from J, with 9 bases between. The CDR3 covers 16 residues. One entry per CDR3 protein results from TCRdb running MiXCR on the reads. Of a few hundred thousand distinct CDR3 sequences in the sample, around a sixth were seen once. Input material: PBMCs. V usage is TRBV25-1 and J usage is TRBJ1-4; D is unclear. The origin of this receptor is a human donor in good health (CMV status not recorded). Some clones in this sample may be carry-over from other donors' samples. DNA of the CDR3: TGTGCCAGCAGTGAATGGGGTATTGCAACTAATGAAAAACTGTTTTTT. It yields the protein CASSEWGIATNEKLFF.